This T cell receptor beta chain was captured by sequencing in a study of naive and memory T cell subsets. Study-level points and caveats: Especially in CD8 cells, naive repertoires contained a few larger clonotypes, possibly CD45RA-re-expressing memory cells. A clonotype means one alpha or beta sequence, not an alpha/beta pair.

About this clonotype itself: Its antigen remains unidentified.

The beta constant-region primer was an equimolar mix of two oligonucleotides covering TRBC1 and TRBC2. Four rounds of PCR amplified the ligated cDNA using nested alpha and beta constant-region primers plus SP2. A single record per CDR3 protein comes from TCRdb applying MiXCR to the UMI-ligation and nested PCR reads. The sample shows around 140,000 distinct CDR3 sequences, approximately 21% of them seen only once. Sample: naive CD8+ T cells from blood. The source is a human donor in good health.

The chain's CDR3 is CSVALADSYEQYF. In nucleotides, the CDR3 is TGCAGCGTTGCACTAGCGGATTCCTACGAGCAGTACTTC. The chain carries TRBV29-1 and TRBJ2-7; 8 nucleotides agree with TRBD2. CDR1 and CDR2 (germline): SQVTM, ANQGSEA. The V segment lost 4 bases and the J segment 1 base; nucleotides outside the gene matches: 3. This CDR3 spans 13 amino acids.